The 19 T cell receptor beta chains below come from one sample, sequenced in a study of blood T cell repertoires in COVID-19. TCRdb's copy holds only in-frame clones and misses some; the assay was immunoSEQ multiplex PCR. The repertoire holds roughly 60,000 clones, with 81% as singletons. The specimen was peripheral blood. The receptors here all came from a man older than 75 with acute or convalescent COVID-19.

The V and J genes are TRBV2 and TRBJ1-2; 7 nucleotides match TRBD1. This CDR3 contains 15 residues. The V gene's germline CDR1 is SNHLY and CDR2 FYNNEI. Trimming at V came to 7 bases and at J to 4 bases, leaving 12 bases not matched to a gene. The CDR3 DNA follows: TGTGCCAGCACCGTTGTCTTGGGACAGAGCTATGGCTACACCTTC. Amino acid sequence: CASTVVLGQSYGYTF.

The CDR3 coding sequence is TGCAGCGTTTCGGACACCGGGGAGCTGTTTTTT. It codes for CSVSDTGELFF. The genes are TRBV29-1 and TRBJ2-2; unclear D gene. Deletions cut 5 bases from V and 3 bases from J, with 4 bases between. Germline-derived CDR1 and CDR2 are SQVTM and ANQGSEA. This CDR3 has 11 residues.

The gene calls are TRBV5-1 and TRBJ1-2, with TRBD1 identical over 12 bases. Germline V gene sequence: CDR1 SGHRS, CDR2 YFSETQ. The V and J ends lost 4 bases and 3 bases, in that order; junction bases with no gene match: 13. This CDR3 is 18 amino acids long. CDR3 sequence (DNA): TGCGCCAGCAGCCTGGAGGGAGGGACAGGGGGCGCCGACTATGGCTACACCTTC. This sequence encodes CASSLEGGTGGADYGYTF.

J is TRBJ1-2 and V is TRBV12-3 or TRBV12-4; TRBD1 matches at 9 bases. Trimming took 5 bases from V and 13 from J; bases not matched to a gene: 11. The CDR3 consists of 13 residues. The CDR3 here is CASSPGTGYEFTF. DNA for the CDR3: TGTGCCAGCAGTCCGGGGACAGGGTATGAGTTCACCTTC.

The chain joins TRBV12-3 or TRBV12-4 to TRBJ1-2; 8 bases are shared with TRBD1. The CDR3 runs to 12 residues. V was pared by 7 bases and J by 8 bases, with 6 bases of the junction left unmatched. The CDR3 sequence: CASTTGGYGYTF. Written as DNA, the CDR3 is TGTGCCAGCACTACAGGGGGGTACGGCTACACCTTC.

This clone was seen a single time. V gene TRBV28 combines with J gene TRBJ1-1; a possible D gene is TRBD1 (6 bases). The ends were cut back, 6 bases at V and 4 bases at J, with 18 bases in the middle. CDR3 length: 15 residues. Per the germline V gene, CDR1 is MDHEN and CDR2 is SYDVKM. Written as DNA, the CDR3 is TGTGCCAGCAGCCTGCCCTTGGGGGCAGGCACTGAAGCTTTCTTT. The encoded protein is CASSLPLGAGTEAFF.

The chain employs TRBV10-3 and TRBJ2-7, with TRBD1 matching over 9 bases. After removal of 4 bases from V and 5 bases from J, the junction contained 12 bases not matched to a gene. Germline CDR1 reads ENHRY; CDR2 reads SYGVKD. The CDR3 has 16 residues. CDR3 region: CAISGPERTGENEQYF. In DNA, the CDR3 is TGTGCCATCAGTGGGCCCGAAAGGACAGGGGAGAACGAGCAGTACTTC.

The chain carries TRBV6-1 and TRBJ1-1, with a weak D call TRBD1 (5 bases). V lost 3 bases to trimming and J lost 7 bases, with 21 bases between them. The CDR3 has 16 residues. Germline CDR1 MNHNS, CDR2 SASEGT. The DNA of the CDR3 is TGTGCCAGCAGTGAGGCCTTGGGGGAGGGTAGTGGTGAAGCTTTCTTT. Protein sequence: CASSEALGEGSGEAFF.

The chain has TRBV6-5 and TRBJ2-7; 9 bases line up with TRBD1. Trimming at V came to 6 bases and at J to 1 base, leaving 4 bases not matched to a gene. Germline lookup yields CDR1 MNHEY and CDR2 SVGAGI. The CDR3 has 14 residues. For the CDR3, the DNA is TGTGCCAGCAGGGGGACAGGGAAATCCTACGAGCAGTACTTC. Amino acid sequence: CASRGTGKSYEQYF.

On this clone itself: The same CDR3 can be traced to other DNA sequences in this sample. This chain links TRBV5-1 with TRBJ2-7, with D unresolved. The CDR3 length is 13 residues. Trimming took 0 bases from V and 1 from J, leaving 5 bases between them. Germline CDR1 reads SGHRS; CDR2 reads YFSETQ. The CDR3 nucleotides are TGCGCCAGCAGCTTGGCCGGTTCCTACGAGCAGTACTTC. It yields the protein CASSLAGSYEQYF.

The rearrangement joins TRBV5-1 to TRBJ1-5, with TRBD1 identical over 11 bases. CDR3 length: 17 residues. V lost 4 bases, J lost 0 bases, and 6 bases stayed unmatched. CDR1 and CDR2 (germline): SGHRS, YFSETQ. CDR3 protein: CASSPGQGAFSNQPQHF. CDR3 sequence (DNA): TGCGCCAGCAGCCCTGGACAGGGGGCTTTTAGCAATCAGCCCCAGCATTTT.

The V gene is TRBV19, the J gene TRBJ2-7; tentatively, D is TRBD2 (6 bases). The CDR3 loop spans 12 amino acids. The germline V gene encodes CDR1 LNHDA and CDR2 SQIVND (reference sequence). The V end was cut by 2 bases, the J end by 7 bases, with 9 bases between. DNA of the CDR3: TGTGCCAGTAGTATACGGGGGAGGGAGCAGTACTTC. Its translation: CASSIRGREQYF.

V gene TRBV19 combines with J gene TRBJ2-7; D is undetermined. Trimming took 10 bases from V and 2 from J, leaving 15 bases between them. Germline V lookup: CDR1 LNHDA, CDR2 SQIVND (reference sequence). CDR3 size: 13 residues. Here the CDR3 reads CATRPQTAYEQYF. DNA for the CDR3: TGTGCCACCAGACCCCAAACAGCCTACGAGCAGTACTTC.

The chain is built from TRBV7-9 and TRBJ2-7; D is perhaps TRBD1 (6 bases). V gave up 4 bases and J gave up 6 bases, with 16 bases separating them. This CDR3 spans 14 amino acids. Germline values: CDR1 SEHNR, CDR2 FQNEAQ (reference sequence). Here the CDR3 DNA reads TGTGCCAGCAGCTCATTGGGGGCGCAGTCCGAGCAGTACTTC. It codes for CASSSLGAQSEQYF.

In its sample, this clone was seen a few times. CDR3 nucleotide sequence: TGTGCCAGCAGCCAATTGAGGCCGGGACAGGGAGTTCACGAGCAGTACTTC. It yields the protein CASSQLRPGQGVHEQYF. V and J are TRBV3-1 (or the pseudogene TRBV3-2) and TRBJ2-7; 9 nucleotides line up with TRBD1. V lost 2 bases and J lost 5; bases outside the gene matches: 13. The germline V gene encodes CDR1 LGHDT and CDR2 YNNKEL (reference sequence). This CDR3 has 17 residues.

The chain combines TRBV5-1 with TRBJ1-2; the D is unclear. The germline V and J ends were trimmed by 1 base and 2 bases, with 12 bases remaining between them. The CDR3 loop spans 15 amino acids. Germline assignment: CDR1 SGHRS and CDR2 YFSETQ. Here the CDR3 reads CASSLLEGGNYGYTF. The DNA of the CDR3 is TGCGCCAGCAGCTTGTTGGAGGGTGGGAACTATGGCTACACCTTC. The variable domain in full, with the rest retrieved from reference TRBV5-1 and TRBJ1-2, is KAGVTQTPRYLIKTRGQQVTLSCSPISGHRSVSWYQQTPGQGLQFLFEYFSETQRNKGNFPGRFSGRQFSNSRSEMNVSTLELGDSALYLCASSLLEGGNYGYTFGSGTRLTVV.

This clone occurred a few times. This chain links TRBV3-1 (or the pseudogene TRBV3-2) with TRBJ1-3, with a possible D match to TRBD1 (5 bases). The germline CDR1 and CDR2 sequences are LGHDT and YNNKEL (reference sequence). CDR3 length equals 15 residues. Trimming cost V 4 bases and J 1 base, with 11 bases left between them. The CDR3 loop is CASSPDSWSGNTIYF. CDR3 sequence (DNA): TGTGCCAGCAGCCCTGACAGTTGGTCTGGAAACACCATATATTTT.

In its sample, this clone was seen a few times. The chain carries TRBV6-2 or TRBV6-3 and TRBJ2-2, with D possibly matching TRBD2 (5 bases). Between the trimmed V and J ends, which lost 6 bases and 6 bases, there was a span of 11 bases. The CDR3 has 13 residues. CDR1 and CDR2 (germline): MNHEY, SVGEGT. This CDR3 reads CASSHGISGELFF. The CDR3, as DNA: TGTGCCAGCAGCCACGGGATATCCGGGGAGCTGTTTTTT.

V gene TRBV7-9 combines with J gene TRBJ1-1; unclear D gene. Trimming removed 6 bases from V and 3 bases from J, with 14 bases in between. CDR1 is SEHNR and CDR2 is FQNEAQ in the germline V gene (reference sequence). This CDR3 is 14 amino acids long. CDR3 sequence (DNA): TGTGCCAGCAGTCCGGGGTGGAGTGACACTGAAGCTTTCTTT. Residues: CASSPGWSDTEAFF.